Below are 13 T cell receptor beta chains sequenced from a single sample in a study of metastatic and nonmetastatic thyroid tumors. Thyroid surgery was performed in patients who had received no treatment beforehand. MiXCR was used by TCRdb to re-call the PCR reads. The sample comprises roughly 13,000 clones, approximately 32% of which are singletons, and about 26% rests with the top ten. The source material was tumor tissue. Receptor source: a female donor with papillary thyroid cancer or a benign thyroid nodule (not recorded which). Some clones in this sample may be carry-over from other donors' samples.

A few counts support this clone. The rearrangement links TRBV6-5 to TRBJ1-5; TRBD1 matches 8 bases. There are 17 residues in the CDR3. The germline V gene encodes CDR1 MNHEY and CDR2 SVGAGI. Unmatched junction bases numbered 8, after V lost 1 base and J lost 3 bases. CDR3 in amino acids: CASSYLKDRENNQPQHF. In DNA, the CDR3 is TGTGCCAGCAGTTACTTAAAGGACAGGGAGAACAATCAGCCCCAGCATTTT.

The table lists this clone with many counts. The J gene is TRBJ2-3, the V gene TRBV6-1, with TRBD2 identical over 9 bases. With V trimmed by 8 bases and J by 4 bases, 7 bases remained unmatched. CDR3 length: 14 residues. Germline-derived CDR1 and CDR2 are MNHNS and SASEGT. The CDR3 reads CASAAGGPADTQYF. The CDR3 region has the DNA TGTGCCAGCGCGGCGGGAGGGCCAGCAGATACGCAGTATTTT.

This chain joins TRBV30 and TRBJ1-4; 10 bases fit TRBD1. Germline CDR1 GTSNPN, CDR2 SVGIG (reference sequence). V shed 3 bases and J 6 bases; nucleotides not matched to a gene: 7. CDR3 length: 15 residues. In DNA form, the CDR3 reads TGTGCCTGGAGGTACTCCGGGACAGGGGATGAAAAACTGTTTTTT. Translated: CAWRYSGTGDEKLFF.

This clone was counted ten times or more. The identical CDR3 is also encoded by other nucleotide sequences in the sample. The chain employs TRBV6-1 and TRBJ2-5; D gene ambiguous. Germline assignment: CDR1 MNHNS and CDR2 SASEGT. Trimming took 5 bases from V and 3 from J, leaving 1 base between them. The CDR3 runs 10 residues. The CDR3 nucleotides read TGTGCCAGCAGTAAAGAGACCCAGTACTTC. Its translation: CASSKETQYF.

This clone is deemed medium-sized. The V and J genes are TRBV28 and TRBJ1-1; the D is unclear. V shed 3 bases and J shed 4 bases, with 9 bases lying between them. Germline CDR1 MDHEN, CDR2 SYDVKM. This CDR3 region has 13 residues. For the CDR3, the DNA is TGTGCCAGCAGTTTGGGAGGGAGCACTGAAGCTTTCTTT. Its translation is CASSLGGSTEAFF. The full variable domain, in which reference TRBV28 and TRBJ1-1 provide the parts outside the CDR3, is DVKVTQSSRYLVKRTGEKVFLECVQDMDHENMFWYRQDPGLGLRLIYFSYDVKMKEKGDIPEGYSVSREKKERFSLILESASTNQTSMYLCASSLGGSTEAFFGQGTRLTVV.

The chain recombines TRBV18 with TRBJ2-2; 13 nucleotides agree with TRBD2. Germline CDR1 and CDR2: KGHSH and LQKENI. The CDR3 spans 16 residues. V lost 2 bases and J lost 5; bases outside the gene matches: 2. CDR3 amino acids: CASSPGTSGTTGELFF. The CDR3 DNA follows: TGTGCCAGCTCACCAGGGACTAGCGGGACAACCGGGGAGCTGTTTTTT.

This clone was observed at least ten times. The J gene is TRBJ2-1, the V gene TRBV12-3 or TRBV12-4, with 11 positions matching TRBD2. The CDR3 consists of 18 residues. The J segment lost 0 bases and the V segment lost 1 base, leaving 5 bases of the junction unmatched. In DNA, the CDR3 is TGTGCCAGCAGTTTAGGACTAGCGGGACGGAGCTCCTACAATGAGCAGTTCTTC. This encodes CASSLGLAGRSSYNEQFF.

The rearrangement joins TRBV11-1 to TRBJ2-1, with D possibly being TRBD1 or TRBD2 (6 bases each). V was clipped by 5 bases and J by 6 bases, with 17 bases between them. The CDR3 totals 15 residues. Germline V CDR1 and CDR2: SGHAT, FQDESV (reference sequence). CDR3 loop: CASSQNRDSGNEQFF. CDR3 nucleotides: TGTGCCAGCAGCCAGAACAGGGATAGCGGCAATGAGCAGTTCTTC.

This clone was seen a handful of times. The V gene is TRBV6-5, the J gene TRBJ1-2; no clear D. With 5 bases removed from V and 12 bases from J, the gap between germline ends came to 10 bases. There are 10 residues in the CDR3. Per germline, CDR1 MNHEY and CDR2 SVGAGI. In DNA form, the CDR3 reads TGTGCCAGCAGTCATGGATTCCACACCTTC. Protein: CASSHGFHTF.

At least ten counts were recorded for this clone. The CDR3 DNA sequence: TGTGCCAGCAGCGTGGGACTAGCCTTTGTAGATACGCAGTATTTT. Translating it yields CASSVGLAFVDTQYF. The gene calls are TRBV9 and TRBJ2-3, with 9 positions matching TRBD2. The CDR3 is 15 amino acids. The ends lost 2 bases at V and 5 bases at J; junction bases unmatched: 6. Germline V CDR1 and CDR2: SGDLS, YYNGEE.

Only a few counts were recorded for this clone. V is TRBV6-4 and J is TRBJ2-3; 10 positions agree with TRBD1. The CDR3 is 18 residues long. V dropped 2 bases and J dropped 4; count of bases not matched to a gene: 12. Germline CDR1 reads MRHNA; CDR2 reads SNTAGT. For the CDR3, the DNA is TGTGCCAGCAGTGACCCTCGCTCGCGACAGGGGGCGGCAGATACGCAGTATTTT. This translates into CASSDPRSRQGAADTQYF.

The sample holds a few counts of this clone. V and J are TRBV11-2 and TRBJ2-3; D may be TRBD2 (6 bases). Germline V gene data show CDR1 as SGHAT and CDR2 as FQNNGV. The CDR3 length is 16 residues. Trimming stripped 8 bases from V and 4 bases from J, with 22 bases between. CDR3 in DNA: TGTGCCAGCCAAATCTCCCCAGGGACTCGAGCAGATACGCAGTATTTT. It codes for CASQISPGTRADTQYF.

By share, this clone ranks as medium-sized. The chain combines TRBV11-3 with TRBJ2-1; 10 bases match TRBD2. The CDR3 is 14 residues long. CDR1 and CDR2 from the germline V gene are SGHNT and YENEEA. After removal of 4 bases from V and 10 bases from J, the junction contained 7 bases not matched to a gene. The CDR3 protein is CASSSYDSGGEQFF. The CDR3 region has the DNA TGTGCCAGCAGCTCCTATGATAGCGGGGGGGAGCAGTTCTTC.